The clone carrying this T cell receptor beta chain showed up just a few times. Its antigen is undetermined. The ends were cut back, 0 bases at V and 6 bases at J, with 13 bases in the middle. The CDR3 sequence is 14 residues long. Germline V gene data show CDR1 as SGHNT and CDR2 as YYREEE (reference sequence). These data originate in a study of CD8 T cells in ankylosing spondylitis. General study results and limits: Reportedly, matched ankylosing spondylitis synovial fluid was significantly enriched for disease-linked clones.

MiXCR, run by TCRdb on the 5' RACE reads, gives a single entry per CDR3 protein. The sample includes around 120,000 distinct CDR3 sequences, around 24% of them seen just once. The origin of this receptor is a male donor with ankylosing spondylitis. The chain links TRBV5-4 to TRBJ2-7, with D possibly matching TRBD2 (6 bases). The source material was synovial fluid, either unsorted or a sorted T cell fraction (not recorded which). CDR3 nucleotide sequence: TGTGCCAGCAGCTTGGACCCTACGACTAGCGAGCAGTACGTC. Translating it yields CASSLDPTTSEQYV.